These 3 T cell receptor beta chains were sequenced from one sample in a study of cytotoxic CD8 clonotypes in ibrutinib-treated CLL. The protocol was immunoSEQ multiplex PCR, while the TCRdb copy is restricted to in-frame clones and leaves out a portion. The data contain tens of thousands of clones, 60% to 75% of them singletons. This sample comprised PBMCs, obtained after 12 months of ibrutinib treatment. All receptors derive from a human donor with chronic lymphocytic leukemia.

This clone has just a few counts. This rearrangement joins TRBV30 to TRBJ1-3, with TRBD1 matching over 7 bases. Germline-derived CDR1 and CDR2 are GTSNPN and SVGIG (reference sequence). The CDR3 runs 13 residues. Germline trimming cut 3 bases from V and 5 bases from J; bases unmatched to any gene: 4. The CDR3 DNA is TGTGCCTGGAGCTTACAGGGGAGAAACACCATATATTTT. This gives the protein CAWSLQGRNTIYF.

J is TRBJ2-3 and V is TRBV28; 12 bases are shared with TRBD2. V shed 6 bases, J shed 6 bases, and the junction held 10 bases outside the gene matches. This CDR3 spans 16 amino acids. Germline V lookup: CDR1 MDHEN, CDR2 SYDVKM. Here the CDR3 reads CASRSRLAGGRDTQYF. Written as DNA, the CDR3 is TGTGCCAGCAGATCGCGGCTAGCGGGAGGGAGGGATACGCAGTATTTT.

V and J are TRBV2 and TRBJ1-3, with D unresolved. Trimming shortened V by 6 bases and J by 0 bases, and 9 bases separated the two germline ends. The V gene's germline CDR1 is SNHLY and CDR2 FYNNEI. The CDR3 is 14 residues long. The CDR3 region is CASSESSSGNTIYF. In DNA form, the CDR3 reads TGTGCCAGCAGCGAGTCTAGCTCTGGAAACACCATATATTTT.